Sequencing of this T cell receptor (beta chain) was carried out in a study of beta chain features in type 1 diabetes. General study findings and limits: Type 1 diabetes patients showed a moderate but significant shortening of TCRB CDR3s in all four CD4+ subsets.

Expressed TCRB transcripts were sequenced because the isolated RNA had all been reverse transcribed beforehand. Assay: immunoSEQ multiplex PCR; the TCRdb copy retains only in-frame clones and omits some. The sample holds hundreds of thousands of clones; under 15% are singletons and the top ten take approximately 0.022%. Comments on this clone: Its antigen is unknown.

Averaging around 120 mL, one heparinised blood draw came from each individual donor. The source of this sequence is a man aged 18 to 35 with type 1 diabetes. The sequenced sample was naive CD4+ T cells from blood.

CDR3 residues: CASSLEQGDGYTF. CDR3 nucleotide sequence: TGTGCCAGCAGCTTGGAACAGGGCGATGGCTACACCTTC. This chain uses TRBV5-6 with TRBJ1-2; D is perhaps TRBD1 (6 bases). There are 13 residues in the CDR3. The germline CDR1 and CDR2 sequences are SGHDT and YYEEEE. V lost 0 bases, J lost 6 bases, and 9 bases lay in between.